Each of the 10 T cell receptor beta chains below was sequenced from the same sample in a study of T-cell reconstitution after alpha-beta-depleted transplantation in children (dated by TCRdb to the mid-2010s). The library was produced with PCR. Sequencing was performed on an Illumina HiSeq 2500. To normalize quantification of the TCRbeta repertoire, the TCR libraries were built with molecular barcoding that relied on unique molecular identifiers. TCRdb handled the public reads itself, with Q25 trimming in fastp and clone calling in MiXCR, and kept productive beta chains. One record per CDR3 amino acid sequence lists the most common genes and DNA. The sample table lists about 500,000 distinct CDR3 sequences, over 25% of them with a count of one. Roughly 2.5% of the sample is in the top ten clones. Here the sequenced sample was PBMCs from the stem cell graft donor, taken from the stem cell graft. The origin of the receptors is a human donor who donated a stem cell graft to a child with aplastic anemia.

This clonotype was found a few times. V and J are TRBV19 and TRBJ1-1; D is perhaps TRBD1 (6 bases). The germline V gene has CDR1 LNHDA and CDR2 SQIVND (reference sequence). The germline V and J ends were trimmed by 3 bases and 1 base, with 9 bases remaining between them. The CDR3 sequence is 14 residues long. For the CDR3, the DNA is TGTGCCAGTAGTATCGAGGGGGGGAACACTGAAGCTTTCTTT. Translating gives CASSIEGGNTEAFF.

This rearrangement joins TRBV5-1 to TRBJ1-4, with D uncertain. V shed 6 bases and J shed 8 bases, with 5 bases lying between them. The germline V gene has CDR1 SGHRS and CDR2 YFSETQ. The CDR3 runs to 10 residues. The CDR3 DNA is TGCGCCAGCAAAGGGGAAAAACTGTTTTTT. This gives the protein CASKGEKLFF. The whole variable domain, filled in from reference TRBV5-1 and TRBJ1-4, reads KAGVTQTPRYLIKTRGQQVTLSCSPISGHRSVSWYQQTPGQGLQFLFEYFSETQRNKGNFPGRFSGRQFSNSRSEMNVSTLELGDSALYLCASKGEKLFFGSGTQLSVL.

This clonotype has more than one count but fewer than ten. The chain recombines TRBV29-1 with TRBJ1-2; D not resolved. Germline V CDR1 and CDR2: SQVTM, ANQGSEA. The CDR3 spans 8 residues. V was trimmed by 7 bases and J by 6 bases, leaving 3 bases between them. This CDR3 reads CSGDGYTF. The CDR3 DNA follows: TGCAGCGGAGATGGCTACACCTTC.

This chain uses TRBV5-5 with TRBJ2-1, with D unresolved. Trimming removed 3 bases from V and 9 bases from J, with 22 bases in between. The CDR3 consists of 16 residues. Germline V gene lookup returns CDR1 SGHKS and CDR2 YYEKEE (reference sequence). The CDR3 here is CASSWTGPVGGAEQFF. The CDR3 bases are TGTGCCAGCAGCTGGACCGGGCCCGTGGGCGGAGCTGAGCAGTTCTTC.

This rearrangement joins TRBV24-1 to TRBJ2-1; D perhaps matches TRBD1 (6 bases). The germline gives CDR1 KGHDR, CDR2 SFDVKD. The CDR3 totals 15 residues. Trimming cost V 3 bases and J 3 bases, with 11 bases left between them. The CDR3 DNA sequence: TGTGCCACCAGTGATCTGACAGGCGACTACAATGAGCAGTTCTTC. Protein product: CATSDLTGDYNEQFF.

This clonotype was recorded a few times. The rearrangement links TRBV18 to TRBJ2-7; D assignment may be TRBD1 or TRBD2 (5 bases each). Germline loops: CDR1 KGHSH, CDR2 LQKENI. The CDR3 has 13 residues. V lost 6 bases and J 3 bases, leaving 12 bases between the germline ends. DNA of the CDR3: TGTGCCAGCTCCGTGCTGGGGGACTACGAGCAGTACGTC. It encodes CASSVLGDYEQYV.

The chain links TRBV6-2 or TRBV6-3 to TRBJ2-5; 10 bases map to TRBD2. This CDR3 contains 15 residues. V gave up 5 bases and J gave up 3 bases; unmatched junction bases: 6. Per germline, CDR1 MNHEY and CDR2 SVGEGT. CDR3: CASSNLAGVKETQYF. CDR3 in DNA: TGTGCCAGCAGTAACCTAGCGGGAGTGAAAGAGACCCAGTACTTC.

This chain connects TRBV7-9 to TRBJ2-7; the match to TRBD2 covers 8 bases. Germline loops: CDR1 SEHNR, CDR2 FQNEAQ (reference sequence). This CDR3 has 14 amino acids. J was trimmed by 5 bases and V by 4 bases; bases with no gene match: 7. This CDR3 is CASSSWREEDEQYF. DNA for the CDR3: TGTGCCAGCAGCTCCTGGCGGGAGGAGGACGAGCAGTACTTC.

The rearrangement links TRBV28 to TRBJ2-7, with 11 bases aligning to TRBD2. CDR1 and CDR2 (germline): MDHEN, SYDVKM. J was trimmed by 2 bases and V by 10 bases; bases with no gene match: 4. The CDR3 spans 13 residues. The CDR3 nucleotides read TGTGCCACCGGGACTAGCGGAACCTACGAGCAGTACTTC. Protein sequence: CATGTSGTYEQYF.

The J gene is TRBJ2-1, the V gene TRBV3-1; D possibly uses TRBD1 or TRBD2 (7 bases each). The CDR3 runs to 16 residues. The germline CDR1 and CDR2 sequences are LGHDT and YNNKEL (reference sequence). Trimming cost V 4 bases and J 3 bases, with 16 bases left between them. The chain's CDR3 is CASSPQGGGLYNEQFF. As DNA, the CDR3 is TGTGCCAGCAGCCCCCAGGGGGGAGGGCTCTACAATGAGCAGTTCTTC.